This is a list of T cell receptor beta chains from one sample in a study of technical replicates of blood from several donors. Produced via immunoSEQ multiplex PCR; TCRdb's table is partial and in-frame only. The sample has around 80,000 clones, 94% seen once. Sequencing was carried out using T cells isolated from PBMCs. The receptors stem from a human donor in good health. Each CDR3 is given with its conserved first and last residue. Fields, in order: V gene, clone size, J gene, D gene, CDR3 DNA, CDR3 protein. D genes are given only for firm matches. The size entry is marked missing in some rows and otherwise reads once, few, many or a size class.

V gene: TRBV11-2
clone size: .
J gene: TRBJ1-4
D gene: TRBD1
CDR3 DNA: TGTGCCAGCAGCTTTCAGGGACAGGGTGAAAAACTGTTTTTT
CDR3 protein: CASSFQGQGEKLFF

V gene: TRBV6-5
clone size: .
J gene: TRBJ2-1
D gene: TRBD2
CDR3 DNA: TGTGCCAGCAGTCGGGGGGGTCCACCTGAGCAGTTCTTC
CDR3 protein: CASSRGGPPEQFF

V gene: TRBV5-1
clone size: .
J gene: TRBJ2-3
D gene: TRBD2
CDR3 DNA: TGCGCCAGCAGCTTGAGGGGCCAGCGGGAGTTGGCAGATACGCAGTATTTT
CDR3 protein: CASSLRGQRELADTQYF

V gene: TRBV9
clone size: .
J gene: TRBJ2-5
D gene: .
CDR3 DNA: TGTGCCAGCAGCCCGCAAGGGGGAAAAGAGACCCAGTACTTC
CDR3 protein: CASSPQGGKETQYF

V gene: TRBV19
clone size: few
J gene: TRBJ1-5
D gene: .
CDR3 DNA: TGTGCCAGTAGTAAAGGACAGCTCAATCAGCCCCAGCATTTT
CDR3 protein: CASSKGQLNQPQHF

V gene: TRBV2
clone size: .
J gene: TRBJ2-1
D gene: TRBD2
CDR3 DNA: TGTGCCAGCAGTGCTAGCGGGGGAACCTACAATGAGCAGTTCTTC
CDR3 protein: CASSASGGTYNEQFF

V gene: TRBV19
clone size: .
J gene: TRBJ2-3
D gene: TRBD2
CDR3 DNA: TGTGCCAGTAGAGAGTCGGCGGGAGGGCCTATTATCGCCACAGATACGCAGTATTTT
CDR3 protein: CASRESAGGPIIATDTQYF

V gene: TRBV6-6
clone size: once
J gene: TRBJ2-3
D gene: .
CDR3 DNA: TGTGCCAGCAGCTTAAACCTGGGGACTTCCGCAGATACGCAGTATTTT
CDR3 protein: CASSLNLGTSADTQYF

V gene: TRBV7-9
clone size: once
J gene: TRBJ2-3
D gene: TRBD1
CDR3 DNA: TGTGCCAGCAGCTACCCGGGACAGGCCACAGATACGCAGTATTTT
CDR3 protein: CASSYPGQATDTQYF

V gene: TRBV5-6
clone size: .
J gene: TRBJ2-7
D gene: TRBD1
CDR3 DNA: TGTGCCAGCAGCTTTGGGACAGGGGCCTACGAGCAGTACTTC
CDR3 protein: CASSFGTGAYEQYF

V gene: TRBV27
clone size: once
J gene: TRBJ2-1
D gene: TRBD2
CDR3 DNA: TGTGCCAGCAGTTTTCCTCTTACTAGCGGGAGATTTAATGAGCAGTTCTTC
CDR3 protein: CASSFPLTSGRFNEQFF

V gene: TRBV19
clone size: .
J gene: TRBJ1-2
D gene: TRBD1
CDR3 DNA: TGTGCCAGTGCGGACAGGGGGCTTATCTATGGCTACACCTTC
CDR3 protein: CASADRGLIYGYTF

V gene: TRBV6-5
clone size: .
J gene: TRBJ1-5
D gene: .
CDR3 DNA: TGTGCCAGCAGGGTGGGGGGGAGCAATCAGCCCCAGCATTTT
CDR3 protein: CASRVGGSNQPQHF

V gene: TRBV28
clone size: .
J gene: TRBJ1-4
D gene: .
CDR3 DNA: TGTGCCAGTAGAGGCGGATATGAAAAACTGTTTTTT
CDR3 protein: CASRGGYEKLFF

V gene: TRBV6-5
clone size: .
J gene: TRBJ2-7
D gene: .
CDR3 DNA: TGTGCCAGCAGTTACTCAGGGGTCGAGCAGTACTTC
CDR3 protein: CASSYSGVEQYF

V gene: TRBV19
clone size: .
J gene: TRBJ1-2
D gene: TRBD1
CDR3 DNA: TGTGCCAGTAGTATCCCTAGACAGGGACTTAACTATGGCTACACCTTC
CDR3 protein: CASSIPRQGLNYGYTF

V gene: TRBV30
clone size: .
J gene: TRBJ1-3
D gene: .
CDR3 DNA: TGTGCCTGGAGGGCGGGTAATGGAAACACCATATATTTT
CDR3 protein: CAWRAGNGNTIYF

V gene: TRBV27
clone size: few
J gene: TRBJ1-5
D gene: .
CDR3 DNA: TGTGCCAGCAGTTTGAGTTATAGCAATCAGCCCCAGCATTTT
CDR3 protein: CASSLSYSNQPQHF

V gene: TRBV19
clone size: few
J gene: TRBJ1-2
D gene: .
CDR3 DNA: TGTGCCAGTAGTAGGACAGCTAACTATGGCTACACCTTC
CDR3 protein: CASSRTANYGYTF

V gene: TRBV11-2
clone size: few
J gene: TRBJ1-2
D gene: TRBD1
CDR3 DNA: TGTGCCAGCAGCTTAGTACAGGGGTGGAACTATGGCTACACCTTC
CDR3 protein: CASSLVQGWNYGYTF

V gene: TRBV7-9
clone size: .
J gene: TRBJ1-3
D gene: .
CDR3 DNA: TGTGCCAGCGGTACACAGGGTTTCGGAAACACCATATATTTT
CDR3 protein: CASGTQGFGNTIYF

V gene: TRBV6-1
clone size: .
J gene: TRBJ1-1
D gene: TRBD1
CDR3 DNA: TGTGCCAGCGACAGGGCTGAAGCTTTCTTT
CDR3 protein: CASDRAEAFF

V gene: TRBV18
clone size: .
J gene: TRBJ2-7
D gene: .
CDR3 DNA: TGTGCCAGCTCACCCGACTTCGAGCAGTACTTC
CDR3 protein: CASSPDFEQYF

V gene: TRBV29-1
clone size: once
J gene: TRBJ2-7
D gene: TRBD1
CDR3 DNA: TGCAGCGTTGAAGGTGTTTCCGGACAGGGGCCCTCCTACGAGCAGTACTTC
CDR3 protein: CSVEGVSGQGPSYEQYF

V gene: TRBV7-2
clone size: .
J gene: TRBJ2-3
D gene: TRBD2
CDR3 DNA: TGTGCCAGCAGCTTAAGCGGGAGGAGCACAGATACGCAGTATTTT
CDR3 protein: CASSLSGRSTDTQYF

V gene: TRBV4-1
clone size: .
J gene: TRBJ2-5
D gene: TRBD2
CDR3 DNA: TGCGCCAGCAGCCAAGCTAGTACTAGCGGAGTTGGAGGGGAGACCCAGTACTTC
CDR3 protein: CASSQASTSGVGGETQYF